The 3 T cell receptor beta chains listed next were all sequenced from one sample in a study of blood T cell repertoires in COVID-19. Data came from immunoSEQ multiplex PCR; TCRdb stores just in-frame clones and leaves some out. The sample consists of hundreds of thousands of clones, about 88% of them appearing once. What was sequenced was PBMCs or T cells enriched from blood (not recorded which). The receptors originated from a woman in her twenties or thirties who had recovered from COVID-19.

The V and J genes are TRBV7-9 and TRBJ2-7; 16 bases align to TRBD2. Losses at the gene ends were 2 bases for V and 10 bases for J; bases not matched to a gene: 5. The CDR3 contains 15 residues. The germline V gene encodes CDR1 SEHNR and CDR2 FQNEAQ (reference sequence). CDR3 DNA: TGTGCCAGCAGCTTACCGGGACTAGCGGGAGGGAGACAGTACTTC. This encodes CASSLPGLAGGRQYF.

This chain's CDR3 is CASSGLAGVGGETQYF. DNA for the CDR3: TGTGCCAGCAGCGGACTAGCGGGAGTGGGAGGGGAGACCCAGTACTTC. The chain recombines TRBV7-2 with TRBJ2-5; 13 bases map to TRBD2. The germline gives CDR1 SGHTA, CDR2 FQGNSA. V gave up 5 bases and J gave up 5 bases; unmatched junction bases: 8. This CDR3 has 16 amino acids. The full variable domain, completed using reference TRBV7-2 and TRBJ2-5, is GAGVSQSPSNKVTEKGKDVELRCDPISGHTALYWYRQSLGQGLEFLIYFQGNSAPDKSGLPSDRFSAERTGGSVSTLTIQRTQQEDSAVYLCASSGLAGVGGETQYFGPGTRLLVL.

The rearrangement links TRBV6-4 to TRBJ2-3; 9 bases map to TRBD1. This CDR3 is built from 14 residues. After removal of 4 bases from V and 1 base from J, the junction contained 0 bases not matched to a gene. Germline V CDR1 and CDR2: MRHNA, SNTAGT. The CDR3 DNA reads as TGTGCCAGCAGTGGGACAGGGGGCACAGATACGCAGTATTTT. This encodes CASSGTGGTDTQYF.